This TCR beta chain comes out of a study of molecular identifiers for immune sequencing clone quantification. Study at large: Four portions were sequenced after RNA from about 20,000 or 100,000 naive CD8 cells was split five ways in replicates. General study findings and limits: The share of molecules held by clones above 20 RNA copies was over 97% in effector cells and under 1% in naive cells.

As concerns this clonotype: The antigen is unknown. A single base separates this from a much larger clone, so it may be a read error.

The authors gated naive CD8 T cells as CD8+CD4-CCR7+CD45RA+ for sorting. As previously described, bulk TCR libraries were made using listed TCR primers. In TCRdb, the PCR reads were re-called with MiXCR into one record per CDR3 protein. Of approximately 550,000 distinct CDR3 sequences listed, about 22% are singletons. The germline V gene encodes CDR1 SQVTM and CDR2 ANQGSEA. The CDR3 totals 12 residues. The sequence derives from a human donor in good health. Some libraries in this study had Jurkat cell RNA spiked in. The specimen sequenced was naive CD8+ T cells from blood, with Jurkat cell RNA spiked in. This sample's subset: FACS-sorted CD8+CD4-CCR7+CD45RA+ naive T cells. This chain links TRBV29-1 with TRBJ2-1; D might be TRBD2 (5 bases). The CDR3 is CSVVLVYNGQFF. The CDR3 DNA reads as TGCAGCGTTGTACTAGTCTACAATGGGCAGTTCTTC.